This TCR beta chain was sequenced during a study of blood T cell repertoires in COVID-19. Study-level information: Samples of COVID-19 (acute and convalescent) were obtained from the United States, Italy and Spain.

Original processing methods: It was from reference gene primer amplification that nucleated cell counts were estimated. Using immunoSEQ multiplex PCR, the repertoire was profiled, and TCRdb retains in-frame clones only, with some absent. That table supplies the V and J calls and clone size; D and trimming were determined from the DNA. The table shows about 200,000 clones, with roughly 85% occurring only once. Germline V gives CDR1 SGHNT, CDR2 YYREEE (reference sequence). The CDR3 has 17 residues. Trimming left V 3 bases short and J 7 bases short, with 22 bases between. V gene TRBV5-4 combines with J gene TRBJ1-4; D gene unclear. The sequencing sample was made of PBMCs or T cells enriched from blood (not recorded which). This receptor was taken from a man aged 35 to 55 who had recovered from COVID-19. The CDR3 here is CASSSEAPPGRIEKLFF. The CDR3 coding sequence is TGTGCCAGCAGCTCGGAGGCGCCCCCTGGGAGGATTGAAAAACTGTTTTTT. Using reference TRBV5-4 and TRBJ1-4 for the parts outside the CDR3, the full variable domain is ETGVTQSPTHLIKTRGQQVTLRCSSQSGHNTVSWYQQALGQGPQFIFQYYREEENGRGNFPPRFSGLQFPNYSSELNVNALELDDSALYLCASSSEAPPGRIEKLFFGSGTQLSVL.